This T cell receptor (beta chain) appears in the sequencing data of a study of vaccination effects on CD4 cells after COVID-19 (dated by TCRdb to 2022 to 2024). Looking at the study overall: Post-vaccine samples across the study were collected a median of 72 days after the second dose, with a range of 14 to 241. SARS-CoV-2 spike-specific CD4+ TCR repertoires were compared before and after mRNA vaccination in COVID-19 convalescent patients and in infection-naive vaccine recipients. In the study, cultures from other donors were sequenced using the Oncomine TCR Beta short-read assay on an Illumina iSeq 100. The full study included approximately nine COVID-19 convalescent patients and a handful of SARS-CoV-2-naive healthy vaccine recipients. Broader findings and caveats from the paper: Among healthy vaccine recipients, nearly all vaccine-induced clones were SARS-CoV-2 mono-reactive, and only 1 of 255 was cross-reactive with common cold coronaviruses. The study was limited by a small number of convalescent patients and lacked early post-infection timepoints. Marked clonal contraction was observed in both infection-induced and vaccine-induced clones at late post-vaccination timepoints, consistent with waning T cell responses.

Preparation of the library involved the immunoSEQ multiplex PCR assay. DNA from the CD4+ T cells that had been cultured and isolated underwent TCR beta CDR3 sequencing. On the study's bioinformatics: Non-productive TCR sequences were removed, reads were trimmed to the CDR3 region, and CDR3s of at least 7 amino acids were retained. Antigen-specific clonotypes were identified using the MANAFEST web app by comparison of expansion in peptide wells against reference cultures. To be called positive, a clone needed expansion at FDR<0.05 compared with the reference and with all other wells, an odds ratio greater than 5, and a frequency greater than 0.1% in two replicate wells. A clonotype was defined as cross-reactive if the clonotype was significantly expanded both in SARS-CoV-2 spike wells and in at least one common cold coronavirus spike condition. Using the stringdist R package, CDR3 similarity was measured by Levenshtein distance, and unrooted trees were constructed with ape in R 3.6.1. TCRdb mirrors the immuneACCESS table, restricted to in-frame sequences. Some clones are absent from its copies; in checked studies, under half trace to an unresolved V gene, and the reason for the others is unknown. V, J and clone size reflect that table, while D and trimming were determined from the DNA. The sample table shows about 66,000 clones, and approximately 76% are seen once. The ten largest clones represent about 0.91% of the sample.

The ViraFEST assay stimulated PBMC with viral peptide pools and then used TCR sequencing to identify antigen-specific CD4+ T cell clonotypes by expansion. After around 11 days of culture, CD4+ T cells were isolated with the EasySep CD4+ T cell isolation kit. Each participant got two doses of an mRNA SARS-CoV-2 vaccine, either BNT162b2 or mRNA-1273. The absence of prior SARS-CoV-2 infection in healthy vaccine recipients was confirmed by negative nucleocapsid antibodies before and after vaccination. Roughly 1.9 million PBMC per well were cultured with about 10 ug/ml peptides in IMDM containing approximately 4.7% human AB serum, around 10 IU/ml IL-2 and gentamicin. On days 3 and 7, half of the culture medium was replaced with fresh IL-2-containing medium. Each peptide stimulation condition was cultured in triplicate wells unless otherwise noted. Using Ficoll-Paque Plus gradient centrifugation, PBMC were separated from whole blood and then either used fresh or cryopreserved at -140C. The spike proteins of SARS-CoV-2 and of the common cold coronaviruses HCoV-NL63, HCoV-OC43 and HCoV-229E were spanned by overlapping peptide pools. The QIAamp micro DNA kit was used to extract genomic DNA from the cultured CD4+ T cells.

In the case of this clone: Its antigen remains undetermined. One base away there is no much larger clone; base qualities are not given.

Spanning cysteine to phenylalanine, the CDR3 consists of 13 amino acids. The CDR3 DNA has 39 bases and is translated from base 1. CDR1 SGHVS and CDR2 FQNEAQ are derived from the germline V gene. V lost 3 bases and J lost 10 bases; the stretch between them is 15 bases long. This sample comprised CD4+ T cells from PBMCs cultured with HCoV-OC43 spike peptides, obtained after COVID-19 vaccination. In light of the paper, this sample's cell subset or site label describes: HCoV-OC43 spike overlapping peptide pool stimulation. The sequence derives from a human donor who received a COVID-19 vaccine. The chain employs TRBV7-8 and TRBJ1-1, and TRBD1 may be the D gene, going by 6 matching bases. The CDR3 region: CASSFNRARGAFF. The DNA is as follows: TGTGCCAGCAGCTTCAACAGGGCTAGAGGAGCTTTCTTT.